This T cell receptor (beta chain) was found in a study of T cell responses to AZD1222 COVID-19 vaccine. Whole-study context: It was second doses at about 4 or about 12 weeks that were pooled.

General study points: The donors showed a predominance of white British ancestry and of females, with possible underestimation of clonal diversity. The repertoires were collected only after the peak T cell response.

This CDR3 is 16 amino acids long. Germline CDR1 reads SGHRS; CDR2 reads YFSETQ. The ends lost 6 bases at V and 0 bases at J; junction bases unmatched: 10. The data were produced by immunoSEQ multiplex PCR, yet TCRdb's version contains in-frame clones alone and is incomplete. The profile shows some 140,000 clones, 90% of them singletons. To note about this clone: What it binds is not known.

The TCR was taken from an adult in good health. The sample in question was peripheral blood, obtained on day 0 of AZD1222 vaccination. This chain uses TRBV5-1 with TRBJ1-1; 8 nucleotides agree with TRBD1. CDR3 sequence: CASTEAGGGMNTEAFF. CDR3 nucleotides: TGCGCCAGCACCGAGGCAGGGGGCGGGATGAACACTGAAGCTTTCTTT.